This record concerns one T cell receptor beta chain sequence. This entry belongs to a study of a mutant IDH1 vaccine in newly diagnosed glioma. The overall study: Patients had received radiotherapy, temozolomide, or both previously, most receiving both.

The germline CDR1 and CDR2 sequences are SGHVS and FQNEAQ. The CDR3 extends over 16 amino acids. Germline trimming cut 0 bases from V and 3 bases from J; bases unmatched to any gene: 7. Time point given: baseline, week 1 (first vaccination visit). Sample treatment: pre-vaccination baseline after standard-of-care therapy. New astrocytomas of WHO grade 3 or 4 that were IDH1-mutant and ATRX-lost were found in the donors. Sequencing was performed with immunoSEQ multiplex PCR; in TCRdb, only in-frame clones are kept and a portion is missing. The table lists 20,000 to 25,000 clones, around 85% of them singletons.

Sequencing was performed on PBMCs, taken from a glioma patient treated with radiotherapy, temozolomide or both. The chain links TRBV7-8 to TRBJ1-1; 7 bases are a match to TRBD1. This receptor was taken from a man aged 40-49 years with glioma. CDR3 bases: TGTGCCAGCAGCTTAGCGGCAGGGGGAGGGTACACTGAAGCTTTCTTT. It codes for CASSLAAGGGYTEAFF. Supplemented by reference TRBV7-8 and TRBJ1-1, the full variable domain reads GAGVSQSPRYKVAKRGQDVALRCDPISGHVSLFWYQQALGQGPEFLTYFQNEAQLDKSGLPSDRFFAERPEGSVSTLKIQRTQQEDSAVYLCASSLAAGGGYTEAFFGQGTRLTVV.